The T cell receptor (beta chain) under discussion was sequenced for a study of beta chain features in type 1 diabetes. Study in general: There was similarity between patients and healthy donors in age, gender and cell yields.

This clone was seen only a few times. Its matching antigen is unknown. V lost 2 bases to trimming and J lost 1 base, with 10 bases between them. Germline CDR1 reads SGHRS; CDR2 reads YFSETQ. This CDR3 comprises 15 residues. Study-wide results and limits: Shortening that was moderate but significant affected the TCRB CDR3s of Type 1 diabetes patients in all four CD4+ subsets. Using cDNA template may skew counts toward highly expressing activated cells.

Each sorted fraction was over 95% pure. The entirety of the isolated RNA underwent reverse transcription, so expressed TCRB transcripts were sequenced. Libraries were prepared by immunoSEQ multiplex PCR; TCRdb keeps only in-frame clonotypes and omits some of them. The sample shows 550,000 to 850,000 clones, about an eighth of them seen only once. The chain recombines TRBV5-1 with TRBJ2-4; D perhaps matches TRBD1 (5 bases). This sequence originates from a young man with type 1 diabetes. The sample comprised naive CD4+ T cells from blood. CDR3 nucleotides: TGCGCCAGCAGCTTAAGTTCAGGGGCCAAAAACATTCAGTACTTC. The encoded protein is CASSLSSGAKNIQYF. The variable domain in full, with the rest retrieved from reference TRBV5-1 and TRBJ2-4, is KAGVTQTPRYLIKTRGQQVTLSCSPISGHRSVSWYQQTPGQGLQFLFEYFSETQRNKGNFPGRFSGRQFSNSRSEMNVSTLELGDSALYLCASSLSSGAKNIQYFGAGTRLSVL.